These T cell receptor beta chains were read from a single sample in a study of blood T cell repertoires in COVID-19. Assay: immunoSEQ multiplex PCR; the TCRdb copy retains only in-frame clones and omits some. The top ten clones hold less than 7.5% of a sample with approximately 100,000 clones, around 92% of them seen once. Sequenced sample: peripheral blood. The receptors shown here come from a middle-aged man with active COVID-19. Each CDR3 is given with its conserved first and last residue. Each record gives: V gene, clone size, J gene, D gene, CDR3 protein, CDR3 DNA. The D gene is left open where the match is weak. Clone sizes are given selectively: once, few, many, or a class where the clone is expanded.

v_call: TRBV5-1
clone_size: few
j_call: TRBJ1-2
d_call: .
cdr3_aa: CASSLGAVENYGYTF
cdr3_nt: TGCGCCAGCAGCTTGGGGGCCGTGGAAAACTATGGCTACACCTTC

v_call: TRBV9
clone_size: once
j_call: TRBJ1-2
d_call: .
cdr3_aa: CASSRLTGNYGYTF
cdr3_nt: TGTGCCAGCAGCCGTCTAACAGGGAATTATGGCTACACCTTC

v_call: TRBV2
clone_size: .
j_call: TRBJ2-5
d_call: .
cdr3_aa: CASSMDSETQYF
cdr3_nt: TGTGCCAGCAGCATGGACTCGGAGACCCAGTACTTC

v_call: TRBV27
clone_size: .
j_call: TRBJ1-6
d_call: TRBD1
cdr3_aa: CASSFAGTDNSPLHF
cdr3_nt: TGTGCCAGCAGTTTCGCCGGGACAGATAATTCACCCCTCCACTTT

v_call: TRBV11-2
clone_size: .
j_call: TRBJ1-2
d_call: .
cdr3_aa: CASSLEAGRRDGYTF
cdr3_nt: TGTGCCAGCAGCTTAGAGGCAGGGCGCAGGGATGGCTACACCTTC

v_call: TRBV7-9
clone_size: .
j_call: TRBJ1-1
d_call: .
cdr3_aa: CASRAAGWATEAFF
cdr3_nt: TGTGCCAGCAGGGCGGCAGGGTGGGCCACTGAAGCTTTCTTT

v_call: TRBV7-6
clone_size: .
j_call: TRBJ2-7
d_call: TRBD2
cdr3_aa: CASTGLESYEQYF
cdr3_nt: TGTGCCAGCACCGGACTAGAGAGCTACGAGCAGTACTTC

v_call: TRBV3-1/TRBV3-2
clone_size: once
j_call: TRBJ1-5
d_call: TRBD1
cdr3_aa: CASSQGQGKNQPQHF
cdr3_nt: TGTGCCAGCAGCCAAGGACAGGGCAAAAATCAGCCCCAGCATTTT

v_call: TRBV15
clone_size: .
j_call: TRBJ1-4
d_call: TRBD1
cdr3_aa: CATSGDRATNEKLFF
cdr3_nt: TGTGCCACCAGCGGAGACAGGGCAACTAATGAAAAACTGTTTTTT

v_call: TRBV4-1
clone_size: .
j_call: TRBJ1-5
d_call: TRBD1
cdr3_aa: CASSQVGTGNQPQHF
cdr3_nt: TGCGCCAGCAGCCAAGTCGGGACAGGGAATCAGCCCCAGCATTTT

v_call: TRBV7-3
clone_size: .
j_call: TRBJ2-1
d_call: .
cdr3_aa: CASSLMEDNEQFF
cdr3_nt: TGTGCCAGCAGCTTAATGGAGGACAATGAGCAGTTCTTC